This TCR beta chain came from a study of T cell changes during pregnancy in multiple sclerosis. The assay was immunoSEQ multiplex PCR, and TCRdb's table has in-frame clones only and misses some. The table shows 90,000 to 120,000 clones, with around 92% occurring only once. The sequencing used peripheral blood, collected in the third trimester of pregnancy. The sequence derives from a female donor in good health, enrolled as a control in a pregnancy study.

The CDR3 DNA follows: TGTGCCAGCAGCCAAGCTCGGACTTCCTACGAGCAGTACTTC. Protein: CASSQARTSYEQYF. The chain carries TRBV4-2 and TRBJ2-7, with TRBD2 as a possible D gene (5 bases). Between the trimmed V and J ends, which lost 1 base and 1 base, there was a span of 8 bases. From germline, CDR1 is LGHNA and CDR2 YNFKEQ. There are 14 residues in the CDR3.